A selection of T cell receptor beta chains follows, all from one sample in a study of post-analysis software for immune sequencing data. TCRdb passed the PCR reads through MiXCR, listing each CDR3 protein once. This sample carries about 810,000 distinct CDR3 sequences, 53% of them seen once, and the ten largest clones take about 4.5%. The sequencing sample was made of blood. The receptors derive from a girl aged 10 to 17 with multiple sclerosis. CDR3s include the opening cysteine and the closing phenylalanine or tryptophan.

TRBV20-1,TRBJ2-1,CSARISACAWDLRQFF
TRBV5-1,TRBJ2-7,CASSPMTGSYEQYF
TRBV29-1,TRBJ2-3,CSAIPGPTDTQYF
TRBV7-9,TRBJ2-3,CASSNPGQAFNTQYF
TRBV7-9,TRBJ2-3,CASSLTGMNTQYF
TRBV7-6,TRBJ1-1,CASSPRQGAAEAFF
TRBV20-1,TRBJ2-7,CSASDRGIHEQYF
TRBV7-6,TRBJ2-3,CASSPHLINSGRTADTQYF
TRBV10-3,TRBJ2-1,CAISESSWTHNEQFF
TRBV20-1,TRBJ1-2,CSAPTESYGYTF
TRBV15,TRBJ2-7,CATSRGAGGAYEQYF
TRBV6-5,TRBJ2-1,CASTSFRGGYEQFF
TRBV5-1,TRBJ2-1,CASSLVNGNEQFF